This T cell receptor (beta chain) was identified in a study of blood T cell repertoires in COVID-19. Study-level information: The United States, Italy and Spain provided the acute and convalescent COVID-19 samples. T cells, B-cell-depleted T cells, or PBMCs supplied cDNA or gDNA.

Looked up from germline, CDR1 is SGDLS and CDR2 is YYNGEE. The trim removed 3 bases at V and 4 bases at J, leaving 5 bases unmatched. The length of the CDR3 is 15 residues. In the original workflow: Reference gene primers were amplified, and this amplification served to estimate nucleated cell counts. The method was immunoSEQ multiplex PCR; TCRdb's version includes in-frame clones alone and lacks a portion of them. Clone size and V and J calls were adopted from that table, with D and trimming inferred from the DNA. The sample holds about 490,000 clones, 75% to 90% seen once. Input material: peripheral blood. The clonotype was recovered from a human donor in a cohort sampled during active COVID-19. V usage is TRBV9 and J usage is TRBJ1-5, with 9 bases lining up with TRBD1. The CDR3 loop is CASSAAGTGNQPQHF. The CDR3 DNA is TGTGCCAGCAGCGCAGCCGGGACAGGGAATCAGCCCCAGCATTTT.